This TCR beta chain is from a study of cytomegalovirus exposure and HLA in healthy donors. Regarding the study as a whole: It emerged from a later analysis that several of the most significant clusters appeared to be linked to common viral pathogens. Later analysis placed DRB1 highest and HLA-C lowest in TCR association rates, which differed by HLA locus.

13 Jbeta primers and 60 Vbeta primers were used for the PCR. Clones were sequenced by immunoSEQ multiplex PCR, and TCRdb holds only the in-frame ones, with some missing. Of about 170,000 clones in the sample, approximately 84% were seen once. Regarding this clone: No antigen is known for it.

The CDR3 covers 13 residues. Germline CDR1 SGHVS, CDR2 FNYEAQ. The V end was cut by 5 bases, the J end by 7 bases, with 14 bases between. The TCR comes from a man younger than 35 in good health and CMV-seropositive. The specimen sequenced was PBMCs. The chain combines TRBV7-6 with TRBJ1-2; the D is unclear. The CDR3 coding sequence is TGTGCCAGCAGCCCTCAGGAAGCTGGTGGCTACACCTTC. This encodes CASSPQEAGGYTF.